This entry lists 20 T cell receptor beta chains sequenced from one sample in a study of blood T cell repertoires in COVID-19. Profiling relied on immunoSEQ multiplex PCR, and the TCRdb table lists in-frame clones only, not all of them. The table includes some 350,000 clones, around 90% detected once. Material: peripheral blood. The receptor set was obtained from a young man with active or convalescent COVID-19.

The V gene is TRBV24-1, the J gene TRBJ1-4; perhaps TRBD1 as D (5 bases). Germline-derived CDR1 and CDR2 are KGHDR and SFDVKD. This CDR3 is built from 14 residues. Between the trimmed V and J ends, which lost 3 bases and 4 bases, there was a span of 8 bases. Here the CDR3 DNA reads TGTGCCACCAGTGATACGGGGGTTAATGAAAAACTGTTTTTT. It encodes CATSDTGVNEKLFF.

This chain uses TRBV6-6 with TRBJ2-3; possibly TRBD1 for D (5 bases). Germline assignment: CDR1 MNHNY and CDR2 SVGAGI (reference sequence). This CDR3 region has 15 residues. V was pared by 2 bases and J by 9 bases, with 18 bases between. CDR3 loop: CASSYLELGLETQYF. The CDR3 DNA is TGTGCCAGCAGTTACCTGGAATTGGGGCTGGAGACGCAGTATTTT.

In DNA form, the CDR3 reads TGTGCCAGTCATTCATACGAACTTTATGAAGCTTTCTTT. Protein sequence: CASHSYELYEAFF. The chain has TRBV19 and TRBJ1-1; D unclear. V was trimmed by 8 bases and J by 7 bases, leaving 17 bases between them. The CDR3 consists of 13 residues. Germline CDR1 reads LNHDA; CDR2 reads SQIVND (reference sequence).

The rearrangement links TRBV7-9 to TRBJ2-2; perhaps TRBD1 as D (6 bases). Trimming removed 5 bases from V and 4 bases from J, with 11 bases in between. Germline assignment: CDR1 SEHNR and CDR2 FQNEAQ (reference sequence). This CDR3 is built from 14 residues. CDR3 sequence: CASSPTGSTGELFF. The CDR3 DNA sequence: TGTGCCAGCAGCCCTACAGGGAGCACCGGGGAGCTGTTTTTT. The full variable domain, completed using reference TRBV7-9 and TRBJ2-2, is DTGVSQNPRHKITKRGQNVTFRCDPISEHNRLYWYRQTLGQGPEFLTYFQNEAQLEKSRLLSDRFSAERPKGSFSTLEIQRTEQGDSAMYLCASSPTGSTGELFFGEGSRLTVL.

The chain links TRBV7-9 to TRBJ2-7; possible D gene TRBD1, 6 bases. CDR1 and CDR2 (germline): SEHNR, FQNEAQ (reference sequence). The CDR3 covers 16 residues. V was cut by 3 bases and J by 2 bases, with 17 bases left in between. The CDR3 loop is CASSFGPGHPPYEQYF. In DNA form, the CDR3 reads TGTGCCAGCAGCTTCGGACCGGGACACCCCCCCTACGAGCAGTACTTC.

The J gene is TRBJ2-3, the V gene TRBV6-2 or TRBV6-3; D is possibly TRBD2 (5 bases). The CDR3 is 16 residues long. Germline-derived CDR1 and CDR2 are MNHEY and SVGEGT. V dropped 5 bases and J dropped 0 bases, with 15 bases sitting between them. In DNA form, the CDR3 reads TGTGCCAGCAGTCCGGGGAAAAAATCTAGCACAGATACGCAGTATTTT. Translation gives CASSPGKKSSTDTQYF.

V and J are TRBV2 and TRBJ1-1, with 7 bases lining up with TRBD1. Per germline, CDR1 SNHLY and CDR2 FYNNEI. The V and J ends lost 2 bases and 4 bases, in that order; junction bases with no gene match: 10. The CDR3 loop spans 16 amino acids. CDR3 nucleotides: TGTGCCAGCAGTGAAAATGAGCAGGGGGGAAGCACTGAAGCTTTCTTT. This codes for CASSENEQGGSTEAFF. Looking up the rest from reference TRBV2 and TRBJ1-1 gives the full variable domain: EPEVTQTPSHQVTQMGQEVILRCVPISNHLYFYWYRQILGQKVEFLVSFYNNEISEKSEIFDDQFSVERPDGSNFTLKIRSTKLEDSAMYFCASSENEQGGSTEAFFGQGTRLTVV.

The rearrangement uses TRBV24-1 and TRBJ2-1; 12 nucleotides match TRBD2. Germline CDR1 is KGHDR and CDR2 is SFDVKD. The CDR3 runs 16 residues. Trimming cost V 4 bases and J 10 bases; bases outside gene matches: 10. For the CDR3, the DNA is TGTGCCACCAGTGAGCTGACTAGCGGGAGAGGTGGGGAGCAGTTCTTC. This translates into CATSELTSGRGGEQFF.

The V gene is TRBV6-6, the J gene TRBJ1-1, with TRBD1 identical over 8 bases. Germline trimming cut 10 bases from V and 0 bases from J; bases unmatched to any gene: 7. Germline V lookup: CDR1 MNHNY, CDR2 SVGAGI (reference sequence). This CDR3 region has 14 residues. This chain's CDR3 is CAIGQGYMNTEAFF. For the CDR3, the DNA is TGTGCCATCGGACAGGGATATATGAACACTGAAGCTTTCTTT.

This clone was detected only a few times. V is TRBV11-2 and J is TRBJ1-2; a possible D gene is TRBD1 (5 bases). From germline, CDR1 is SGHAT and CDR2 FQNNGV. Deletions cut 11 bases from V and 6 bases from J, with 16 bases between. The CDR3 is 12 residues long. CDR3 sequence: CAANSRDDGYTF. CDR3 coding DNA: TGTGCCGCGAATTCCAGGGATGATGGCTACACCTTC.

This clone came up a few times. V and J are TRBV6-5 and TRBJ2-1; the match to TRBD1 covers 9 bases. Unmatched junction bases numbered 1, after V lost 7 bases and J lost 0 bases. The CDR3 extends over 14 amino acids. Germline values: CDR1 MNHEY, CDR2 SVGAGI. The CDR3 loop is CASKQGASYNEQFF. CDR3 DNA: TGTGCCAGCAAACAGGGGGCCTCCTACAATGAGCAGTTCTTC.

The chain carries TRBV4-3 and TRBJ2-1; TRBD1 aligns across 10 bases. CDR1 and CDR2 (germline): LGHNA, YSLEER. This CDR3 has 16 residues. V shed 4 bases and J 5 bases; nucleotides not matched to a gene: 8. CDR3 in amino acids: CASSPRRDRGHNEQFF. CDR3 coding DNA: TGCGCCAGCAGCCCAAGGCGGGACAGGGGACACAATGAGCAGTTCTTC.

Only one count was recorded for this clone. The V gene is TRBV9, the J gene TRBJ2-7; TRBD1 matches 7 bases. Trimming at V came to 4 bases and at J to 3 bases, leaving 10 bases not matched to a gene. Germline CDR1 reads SGDLS; CDR2 reads YYNGEE. The CDR3 contains 15 residues. The CDR3 region has the DNA TGTGCCAGCAGCTCCGGCCGTCGACAGGGCTACGAGCAGTACTTC. Amino acids: CASSSGRRQGYEQYF.

This clone was detected once. The genes are TRBV9 and TRBJ2-5; 9 nucleotides agree with TRBD1. Germline CDR1 and CDR2: SGDLS and YYNGEE. The CDR3 totals 14 residues. The ends lost 3 bases at V and 5 bases at J; junction bases unmatched: 5. The CDR3 here is CASSGPQGAETQYF. Written as DNA, the CDR3 is TGTGCCAGCAGCGGGCCACAGGGGGCGGAGACCCAGTACTTC.

The rearrangement joins TRBV5-5 to TRBJ1-2; weak D call: TRBD1 (5 bases). Between the trimmed V and J ends, which lost 4 bases and 4 bases, there was a span of 11 bases. Germline V gene lookup returns CDR1 SGHKS and CDR2 YYEKEE (reference sequence). This CDR3 region has 13 residues. The chain's CDR3 is CASSPGSRYGYTF. The DNA for the CDR3 is TGTGCCAGCAGCCCAGGGTCTCGCTATGGCTACACCTTC.

The chain uses TRBV28 and TRBJ1-5; D perhaps matches TRBD1 (6 bases). V dropped 5 bases and J dropped 0 bases, with 14 bases sitting between them. Germline loops: CDR1 MDHEN, CDR2 SYDVKM. This CDR3 is built from 16 residues. The CDR3 region has the DNA TGTGCCAGCAGTAATGGGGGCAGGGATAGCAATCAGCCCCAGCATTTT. Its translation is CASSNGGRDSNQPQHF.

This clone appeared once. The V call is TRBV4-3, the J call TRBJ1-4; a weak D match, TRBD1 (5 bases). V gave up 0 bases and J gave up 8 bases, with 13 bases separating them. The CDR3 loop spans 15 amino acids. CDR1 and CDR2 (germline): LGHNA, YSLEER. For the CDR3, the DNA is TGCGCCAGCAGCCAAGATTACGCGGGGGGGGAAAAACTGTTTTTT. Protein product: CASSQDYAGGEKLFF.

The J gene is TRBJ1-2, the V gene TRBV6-2 or TRBV6-3, with TRBD1 identical over 8 bases. The germline CDR1 and CDR2 sequences are MNHEY and SVGEGT. The CDR3 spans 18 residues. The trim removed 5 bases at V and 2 bases at J, leaving 16 bases unmatched. CDR3 nucleotides: TGTGCCAGCAGTACCAATAGAAGTTTGAGACAGGGGAACTATGGCTACACCTTC. Its protein is CASSTNRSLRQGNYGYTF.

The chain joins TRBV19 to TRBJ1-6; no clear D. The germline V gene encodes CDR1 LNHDA and CDR2 SQIVND (reference sequence). Trimming cost V 5 bases and J 3 bases, with 20 bases left between them. The CDR3 runs to 18 residues. The CDR3 coding sequence is TGTGCCAGTAGTCTTCGAGGGAGCCAGTCCCTCTATAATTCACCCCTCCACTTT. Protein: CASSLRGSQSLYNSPLHF.

This clone was seen only a few times. The J gene is TRBJ2-7, the V gene TRBV7-7, with 8 bases identical to TRBD1. J gave up 1 base and V 5 bases, and 10 bases lay outside the gene matches. Germline V CDR1 and CDR2: SSHAT, FNYEAQ (reference sequence). The CDR3 totals 16 residues. The CDR3 reads CASSPNPTGASYEQYF. As DNA, the CDR3 is TGTGCCAGCAGCCCAAACCCGACAGGGGCATCCTACGAGCAGTACTTC.